This record covers a single T cell receptor beta chain. Its antigen remains undetermined. Base qualities are not provided; no much larger clone lies one nucleotide away. The time point tag for this specimen amounts to: newly diagnosed GD, antithyroid drugs for less than 3 months. RNA was extracted from PBMCs in TRIzol for both TCR sequencing and RNA sequencing. The diagnosis of Graves' disease followed American Thyroid Association guidelines. Recruitment of patients was carried out at an endocrinology department in Xi'an, China. Each patient gave 9 to 10 milliliters of peripheral blood, collected in an EDTA anticoagulant tube. Ficoll Paque Plus density gradient separation was used to isolate PBMCs, and no further T cell sorting was performed. RNA quality was checked with an Agilent 2100 Bioanalyzer and agarose gel, and concentration with a NanoDrop 2000. V sheds 4 bases and J sheds 4 bases, leaving 16 bases between their ends. The germline V gene supplies CDR1 SGHTA and CDR2 FQGNSA. There are 15 amino acids in the CDR3, from cysteine to phenylalanine inclusive. The DNA shown is the 45-base CDR3, in frame from base 1.

Library preparation used multiplex PCR. Data came from an Illumina HiSeq 4000. To build TCR beta libraries, CDR3 regions were amplified by Arm-PCR using iRepertoire HTBI primers. Before sequencing, the PCR products underwent gel purification. The authors processed their data as follows. A total of 62 TRBV and some 15 TRBJ segments were identified across samples and were used for gene usage analysis of CDR3 amino acid clonotypes. COPE and FqMerger were used to merge the filtered high-quality paired reads into contigs. BLAST was used to align contigs to the IMGT TRBV, TRBD and TRBJ reference genes, and CDR3 was defined following IMGT. Any clonotype with a frequency above 0.1% was counted as a highly expanded clone. Repertoire diversity was measured by Shannon entropy, and V-J evenness by the Gini coefficient. Clonotypes shared by more than one individual were considered public. In-frame beta chains were kept once TCRdb had trimmed the public reads at Q25 with fastp and called clones with MiXCR. Every CDR3 protein is listed once, alongside the most common genes and DNA of its rows. The authors' filters were not applied to this entry. The sample table holds about half a million distinct CDR3 sequences, of which about 12% were seen once. The top ten constitute 8.9% of the sample.

The data were obtained in a study of regulatory T cells in long-lasting Graves disease (dated by TCRdb to about 2021). About the full investigation: Patients with newly diagnosed Graves' disease had been on antithyroid drugs for under 3 months. TCR sequencing covered some 13 persistent and around 20 newly diagnosed Graves' disease patients, 33 samples in total. Peripheral blood TCR sequencing and RNA sequencing compared persistent Graves' disease patients with newly diagnosed Graves' disease patients. The study was conducted in China and was registered as a clinical trial.

General study outcomes and caveats: The study examined only peripheral blood because the primary lesion, thyroid tissue, could not be accessed. As a limitation, the authors acknowledged that the small sample size may reduce accuracy. Sequencing and analysis were restricted to the TCR beta chain. Persistent patients shared more public clonotypes among themselves (around 3,000) than newly diagnosed patients did (approximately 970). Lower TCR Shannon entropy and fewer highly expanded clones were observed in persistent Graves' disease patients than in newly diagnosed patients, which suggested clonal expansion. TRBV28, TRBJ1-2 and TRBJ2-5 were preferentially used in persistent disease, while TRBV20-1 and TRBJ2-1 were favored in newly diagnosed disease.

A further study also used this sample, focusing on T cells in Graves' hyperthyroidism and ophthalmopathy. Drawing on the second study: Stable Graves' hyperthyroidism was defined as the absence of progression to ophthalmopathy over 18 months of follow-up. Hyperthyroidism patients were aged 18 to 65 years and newly diagnosed, with disease duration of less than 2 months. Exclusion was applied to patients with uncontrolled infections, other autoimmune diseases, pregnancy or lactation. Diagnoses were based on clinical symptoms, serum thyroxine and TRAb, thyroid ultrasound and orbital computed tomography. For the first round of RT-PCR on the TCR CDR3, the HTBI primer set was used together with the Qiagen OneStep RT-PCR kit. Most expanded thyroid clonotypes (frequency above 0.001) were also detected in blood, a finding suggesting that blood repertoires may reflect thyroid immune responses. A 13 V-J signature model separated ophthalmopathy from stable hyperthyroidism, with around 91% sensitivity and roughly 84% specificity in cross-validation and 80%/75% in testing. In validation, progression to ophthalmopathy was predicted by the model with 70.59% sensitivity and under 85% specificity, a median of about 6.8 months before onset. To identify TCR V-J signatures that set the groups apart, the researchers used a discovery cohort of more than 95 patients, made up of 40 to 45 with Graves' ophthalmopathy and around 58 with stable Graves' hyperthyroidism. An independent validation cohort of under 20 hyperthyroidism patients and 17 patients who later progressed to ophthalmopathy tested prospective prediction of ophthalmopathy. The 100 or so discovery patients were randomly split 7:3 into training and test sets. Thyroid tissue and blood T-cell repertoires from about six Graves' hyperthyroidism patients were also compared in the study. Following sampling, methimazole starting at 30 mg daily was given to hyperthyroidism patients, and high-dose intravenous methylprednisolone was given to ophthalmopathy patients. The libraries were constructed in a second round of multiplex PCR and then size-selected and purified. Libraries were sequenced paired-end with 100 bp reads on an Illumina HiSeq2000. Raw data were processed with SOAPnuke, discarding reads with adapters, uncalled bases, mean Phred below 15, or no exact constant-primer or identifier match. High-quality paired reads were merged using COPE v1.2.5, and each unique nucleotide sequence was defined as a clonotype. MiTCR v1.1 was used to align the clonotypes against IMGT TRBV, TRBD and TRBJ reference segments. The analysis included only V-J combinations with a frequency above 0.0001, which together covered over 98% of the repertoires. The TCS score was defined as the ratio of F50 (clonal expansion) to E x V (chaos), calculated using BLOSUM62-based TCRdist between CDR3 peptides within each V-J. Welch's t-statistics and random forest reduced around 550 V-J features to 10 to 15, which were used in a naive Bayes classifier (R e1071). Sample size was not statistically predetermined, and investigators were not blinded to group allocation. The paper reports TCR Vbeta CDR3 sequencing of approximately 140 peripheral blood samples: 43 ophthalmopathy, 70 to 85 hyperthyroidism and around 17 progressor patients.

The rearrangement joined TRBV7-2 to TRBJ1-2, with no D gene named confidently. The TCR was taken from a woman in her thirties with Graves disease. Donor details come from another sample of the same person, matched by shared clones. Source: peripheral blood mononuclear cells (PBMCs), taken at new diagnosis, from a patient treated with antithyroid drugs. The nucleotide sequence reads TGTGCCAGCAGCTCCGGTATAGGGATGGTCTATGGCTACACCTTC. The translation is CASSSGIGMVYGYTF.